The 2 T cell receptor beta chains below were found in one sample sequenced in a study of T cell clones after liver transplantation. Using immunoSEQ multiplex PCR, the repertoire was profiled, and TCRdb retains in-frame clones only, with some absent. The sample consists of about 120,000 clones, around nine tenths of them appearing once. This material consisted of CD4+ T cells from blood, taken 12 months after liver transplant. These receptors were collected from a human patient who received a liver transplant. Some T cells may originate from the graft donor.

V is TRBV18 and J is TRBJ2-5; D is undetermined. V gave up 2 bases and J gave up 5 bases, with 9 bases separating them. CDR3 length: 13 amino acids. Germline V gene data show CDR1 as KGHSH and CDR2 as LQKENI. The CDR3 region is CASSPTVAETQYF. In nucleotides, the CDR3 is TGTGCCAGCTCACCAACCGTCGCGGAGACCCAGTACTTC.

The chain links TRBV19 to TRBJ2-7; D is ambiguous. Trimming took 4 bases from V and 7 from J, leaving 11 bases between them. Germline assignment: CDR1 LNHDA and CDR2 SQIVND (reference sequence). The CDR3 spans 12 residues. The CDR3, as DNA: TGTGCCAGTAGTAGGGCATTGGGGGAGCAGTACTTC. Translating gives CASSRALGEQYF.